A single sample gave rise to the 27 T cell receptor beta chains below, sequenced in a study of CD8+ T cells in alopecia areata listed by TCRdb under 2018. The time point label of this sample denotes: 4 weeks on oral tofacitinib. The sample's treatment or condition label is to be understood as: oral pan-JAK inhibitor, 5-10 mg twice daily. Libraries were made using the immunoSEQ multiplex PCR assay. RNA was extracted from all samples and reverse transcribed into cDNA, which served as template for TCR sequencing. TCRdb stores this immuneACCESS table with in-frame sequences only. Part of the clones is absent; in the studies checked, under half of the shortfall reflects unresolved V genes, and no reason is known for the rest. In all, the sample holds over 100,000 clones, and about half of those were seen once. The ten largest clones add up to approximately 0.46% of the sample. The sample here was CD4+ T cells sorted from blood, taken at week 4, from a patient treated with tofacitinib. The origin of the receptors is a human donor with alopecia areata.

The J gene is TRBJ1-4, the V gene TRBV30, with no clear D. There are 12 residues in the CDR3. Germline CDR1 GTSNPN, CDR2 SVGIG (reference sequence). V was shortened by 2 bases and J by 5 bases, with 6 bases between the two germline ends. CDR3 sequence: CAWSFLNEKLFF. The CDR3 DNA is TGTGCCTGGAGTTTCCTAAATGAAAAACTGTTTTTT.

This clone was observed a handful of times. CDR3 in DNA: TGTGCAGTTCGACAGGGGACGGAGAACACCATATATTTT. Encoded protein: CAVRQGTENTIYF. The chain couples TRBV5-4 to TRBJ1-3; 8 bases fit TRBD1. Per germline, CDR1 SGHNT and CDR2 YYREEE (reference sequence). The CDR3 is 13 residues long.

This CDR3 reads CASSFSSGGGAYEQYF. The CDR3 DNA is TGTGCCAGCAGCTTCTCTAGCGGCGGGGGGGCATACGAGCAGTACTTC. The chain carries TRBV7-2 and TRBJ2-7, with 9 bases fitting TRBD2. Germline CDR1 and CDR2: SGHTA and FQGNSA. This CDR3 has 16 residues. The V and J ends lost 3 bases and 4 bases, in that order; junction bases with no gene match: 10.

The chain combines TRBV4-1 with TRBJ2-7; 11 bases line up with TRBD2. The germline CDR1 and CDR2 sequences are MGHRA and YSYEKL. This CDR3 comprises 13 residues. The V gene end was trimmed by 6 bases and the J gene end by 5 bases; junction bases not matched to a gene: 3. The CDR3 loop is CASRGLADNEQYF. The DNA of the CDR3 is TGCGCCAGCAGGGGACTAGCGGATAACGAGCAGTACTTC.

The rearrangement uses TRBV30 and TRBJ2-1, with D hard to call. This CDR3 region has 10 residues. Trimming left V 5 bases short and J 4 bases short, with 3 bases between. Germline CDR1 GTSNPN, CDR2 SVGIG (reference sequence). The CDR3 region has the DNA TGTGCCTGGCGATACAATGAGCAGTTCTTC. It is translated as CAWRYNEQFF.

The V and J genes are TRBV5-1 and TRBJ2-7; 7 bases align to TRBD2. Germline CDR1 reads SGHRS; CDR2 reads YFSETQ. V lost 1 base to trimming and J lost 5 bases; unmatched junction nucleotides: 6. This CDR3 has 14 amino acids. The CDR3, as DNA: TGCGCCAGCAGCTTGAATCGGGGGGTCGACGAGCAGTACTTC. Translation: CASSLNRGVDEQYF.

CDR3 in amino acids: CASNTGTLDSETQYF. Written as DNA, the CDR3 is TGTGCCTCAAACACCGGGACACTCGACTCGGAGACCCAGTACTTC. This chain joins TRBV19 and TRBJ2-5; possible D gene TRBD1, 6 bases. The V gene lost 11 bases and the J gene lost 5 bases, with 24 bases spanning the gap. The CDR3 extends over 15 amino acids. Germline CDR1 and CDR2: LNHDA and SQIVND (reference sequence).

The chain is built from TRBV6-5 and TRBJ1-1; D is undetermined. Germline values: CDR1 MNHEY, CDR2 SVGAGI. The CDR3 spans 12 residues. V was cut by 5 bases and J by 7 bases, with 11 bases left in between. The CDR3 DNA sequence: TGTGCCAGCAGTCAGCTCGGTATTGAAGCTTTCTTT. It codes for CASSQLGIEAFF.

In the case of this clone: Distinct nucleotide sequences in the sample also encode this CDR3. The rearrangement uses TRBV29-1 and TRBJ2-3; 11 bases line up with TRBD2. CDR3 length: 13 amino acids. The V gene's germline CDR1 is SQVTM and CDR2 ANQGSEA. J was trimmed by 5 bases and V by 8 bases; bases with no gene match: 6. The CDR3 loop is CSSSGLAEDTQYF. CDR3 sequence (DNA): TGCAGCTCCTCGGGACTAGCGGAAGATACGCAGTATTTT.

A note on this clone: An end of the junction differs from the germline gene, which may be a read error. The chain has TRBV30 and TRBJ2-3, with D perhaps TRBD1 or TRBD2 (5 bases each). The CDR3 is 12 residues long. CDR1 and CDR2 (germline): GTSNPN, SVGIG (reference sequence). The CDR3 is CARRTNTDTQYF. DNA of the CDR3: TGTGCCCGGAGGACAAACACAGATACGCAGTATTTT.

CDR3 sequence reads: CAWSWGVSGANVLTF. CDR3 DNA: TGTGCCTGGAGTTGGGGAGTATCTGGGGCCAACGTCCTGACTTTC. The V call is TRBV30, the J call TRBJ2-6, with TRBD2 as a possible D gene (5 bases). The CDR3 consists of 15 residues. Trimming shortened V by 2 bases and J by 1 base, and 9 bases separated the two germline ends. CDR1 and CDR2 (germline): GTSNPN, SVGIG (reference sequence).

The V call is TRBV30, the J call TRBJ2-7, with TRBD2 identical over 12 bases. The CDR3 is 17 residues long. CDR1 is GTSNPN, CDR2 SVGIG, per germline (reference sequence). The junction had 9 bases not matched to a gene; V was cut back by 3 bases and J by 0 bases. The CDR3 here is CAWSPETSGRVSYEQYF. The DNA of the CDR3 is TGTGCCTGGAGCCCCGAGACTAGCGGGAGAGTCTCCTACGAGCAGTACTTC. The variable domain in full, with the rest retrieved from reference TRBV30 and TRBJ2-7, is SQTIHQWPATLVQPVGSPLSLECTVEGTSNPNLYWYRQAAGRGLQLLFYSVGIGQISSEVPQNLSASRPQDRQFILSSKKLLLSDSGFYLCAWSPETSGRVSYEQYFGPGTRLTVT.

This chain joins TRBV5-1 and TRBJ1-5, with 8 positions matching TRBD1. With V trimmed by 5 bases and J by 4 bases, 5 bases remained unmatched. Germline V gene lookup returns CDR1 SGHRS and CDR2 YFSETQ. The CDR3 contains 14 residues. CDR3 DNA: TGCGCCAGCAGTCCGGACAGGGAAAATCAGCCCCAGCATTTT. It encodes CASSPDRENQPQHF.

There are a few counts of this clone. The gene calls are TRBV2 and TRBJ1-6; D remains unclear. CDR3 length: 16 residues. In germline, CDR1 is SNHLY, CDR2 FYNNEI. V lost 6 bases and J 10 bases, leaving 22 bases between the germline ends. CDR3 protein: CASRPGVGYDESPLHF. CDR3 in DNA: TGTGCCAGCAGACCCGGCGTTGGGTACGATGAATCACCCCTCCACTTT.

The CDR3 nucleotides are TGTGCCAGCAGCCACACTAGCGGGACATACAATGAGCAGTTCTTC. This codes for CASSHTSGTYNEQFF. The chain couples TRBV7-3 to TRBJ2-1; 10 bases match TRBD2. Losses at the gene ends were 5 bases for V and 4 bases for J; bases not matched to a gene: 5. The germline gives CDR1 SGHTA, CDR2 FQGTGA. The CDR3 is made up of 15 amino acids.

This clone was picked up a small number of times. CDR3 in amino acids: CASSTGQGAIRGYTF. The CDR3 DNA is TGTGCCAGCAGTACCGGACAGGGGGCGATTCGTGGCTACACCTTC. The V call is TRBV6-6, the J call TRBJ1-2, with 11 bases aligning to TRBD1. The CDR3 is 15 amino acids. Per the germline V gene, CDR1 is MNHNY and CDR2 is SVGAGI (reference sequence). The ends lost 5 bases at V and 7 bases at J; junction bases unmatched: 9.

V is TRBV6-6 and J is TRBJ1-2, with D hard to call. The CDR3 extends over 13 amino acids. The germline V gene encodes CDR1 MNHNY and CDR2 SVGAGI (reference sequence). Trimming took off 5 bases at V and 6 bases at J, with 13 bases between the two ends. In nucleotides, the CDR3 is TGTGCCAGCAGTCACATGGACGGCGATGGCTACACCTTC. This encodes CASSHMDGDGYTF.

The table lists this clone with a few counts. This chain's CDR3 is CASSPARYEQYF. DNA of the CDR3: TGTGCCAGCAGCCCCGCCCGCTACGAGCAGTACTTC. The rearrangement joins TRBV7-9 to TRBJ2-7; D ambiguous. With 5 bases removed from V and 3 bases from J, the gap between germline ends came to 8 bases. This CDR3 is built from 12 residues. The germline gives CDR1 SEHNR, CDR2 FQNEAQ (reference sequence). The variable domain in full, completed from reference TRBV7-9 and TRBJ2-7, reads DTGVSQNPRHKITKRGQNVTFRCDPISEHNRLYWYRQTLGQGPEFLTYFQNEAQLEKSRLLSDRFSAERPKGSFSTLEIQRTEQGDSAMYLCASSPARYEQYFGPGTRLTVT.

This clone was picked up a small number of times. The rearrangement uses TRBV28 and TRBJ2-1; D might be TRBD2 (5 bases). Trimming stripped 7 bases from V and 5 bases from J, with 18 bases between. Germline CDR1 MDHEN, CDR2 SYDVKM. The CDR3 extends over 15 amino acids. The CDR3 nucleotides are TGTGCCAGCACTTCGGGATCGAGGCTAAACAATGAGCAGTTCTTC. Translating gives CASTSGSRLNNEQFF.

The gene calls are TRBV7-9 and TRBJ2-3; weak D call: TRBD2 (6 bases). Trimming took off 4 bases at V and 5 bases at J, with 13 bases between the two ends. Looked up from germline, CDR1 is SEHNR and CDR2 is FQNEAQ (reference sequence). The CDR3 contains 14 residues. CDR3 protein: CASSWDSKRDTQYF. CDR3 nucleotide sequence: TGTGCCAGCAGCTGGGACTCCAAGAGAGATACGCAGTATTTT. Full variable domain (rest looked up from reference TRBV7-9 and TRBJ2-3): DTGVSQNPRHKITKRGQNVTFRCDPISEHNRLYWYRQTLGQGPEFLTYFQNEAQLEKSRLLSDRFSAERPKGSFSTLEIQRTEQGDSAMYLCASSWDSKRDTQYFGPGTRLTVL.

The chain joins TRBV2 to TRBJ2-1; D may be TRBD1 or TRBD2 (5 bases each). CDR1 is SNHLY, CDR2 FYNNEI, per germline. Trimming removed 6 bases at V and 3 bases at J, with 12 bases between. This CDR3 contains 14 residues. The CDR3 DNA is TGTGCCAGCAGCCGGGACGCCGGCTACAATGAGCAGTTCTTC. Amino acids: CASSRDAGYNEQFF.

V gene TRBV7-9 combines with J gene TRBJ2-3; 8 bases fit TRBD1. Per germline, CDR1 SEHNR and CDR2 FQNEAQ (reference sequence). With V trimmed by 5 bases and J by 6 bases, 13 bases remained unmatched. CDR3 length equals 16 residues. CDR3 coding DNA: TGTGCCAGCAGCCAAACAGGGGGAGCTTCCCTTGATACGCAGTATTTT. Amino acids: CASSQTGGASLDTQYF. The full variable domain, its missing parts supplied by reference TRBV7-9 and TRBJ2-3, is DTGVSQNPRHKITKRGQNVTFRCDPISEHNRLYWYRQTLGQGPEFLTYFQNEAQLEKSRLLSDRFSAERPKGSFSTLEIQRTEQGDSAMYLCASSQTGGASLDTQYFGPGTRLTVL.

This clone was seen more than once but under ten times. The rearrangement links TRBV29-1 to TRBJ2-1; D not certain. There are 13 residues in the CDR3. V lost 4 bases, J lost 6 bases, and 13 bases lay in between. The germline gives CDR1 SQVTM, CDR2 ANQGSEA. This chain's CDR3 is CSVAPNLGNEQFF. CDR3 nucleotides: TGCAGCGTTGCCCCGAATTTGGGCAATGAGCAGTTCTTC.

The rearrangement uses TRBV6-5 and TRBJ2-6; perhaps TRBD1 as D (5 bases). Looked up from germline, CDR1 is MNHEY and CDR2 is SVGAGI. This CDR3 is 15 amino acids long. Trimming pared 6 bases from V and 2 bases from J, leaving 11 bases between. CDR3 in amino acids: CASSIGQTGANVLTF. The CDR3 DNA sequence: TGTGCCAGCAGCATTGGACAAACTGGGGCCAACGTCCTGACTTTC.

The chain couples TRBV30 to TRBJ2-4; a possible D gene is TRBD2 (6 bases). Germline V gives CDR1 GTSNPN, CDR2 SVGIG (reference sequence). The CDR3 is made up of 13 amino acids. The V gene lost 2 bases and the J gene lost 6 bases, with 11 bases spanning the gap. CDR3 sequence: CAWSSMEGNIQYF. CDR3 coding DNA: TGTGCCTGGAGTTCGATGGAGGGAAACATTCAGTACTTC.

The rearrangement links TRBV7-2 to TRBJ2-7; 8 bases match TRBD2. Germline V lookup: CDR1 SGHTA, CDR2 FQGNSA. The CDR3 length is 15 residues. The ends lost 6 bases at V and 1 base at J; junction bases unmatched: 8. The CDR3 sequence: CASRRNSGTSYEQYF. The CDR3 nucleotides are TGTGCCAGCAGGAGGAATAGCGGGACATCCTACGAGCAGTACTTC.

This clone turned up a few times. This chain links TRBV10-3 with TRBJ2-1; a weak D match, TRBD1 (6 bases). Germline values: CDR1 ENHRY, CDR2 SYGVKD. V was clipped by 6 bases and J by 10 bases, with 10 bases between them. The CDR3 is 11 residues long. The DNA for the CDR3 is TGTGCCATCAGCTGGGGGCACGAGCAGTTCTTC. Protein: CAISWGHEQFF.